This is a list of T cell receptor beta chains from one sample in a study of T cells in localized non-small cell lung cancer. TCRdb's table, derived via immunoSEQ multiplex PCR, lists solely in-frame clones and lacks some. The sample includes roughly 2,300 clones, more than 35% seen only once; the top ten take approximately 6.9%. Here the sequenced sample was lung tumor tissue, taken before any cancer treatment. All receptors derive from a female donor of 60 years or more with stage I lung adenocarcinoma. Both conserved end residues are part of each CDR3. The order of the fields is V gene, clone size, D gene, J gene, CDR3 protein, CDR3 DNA. D genes are given only for firm matches. Part of the rows lack a size; the others show once, few, many or a class for expanded clones.

>TRBV30|NA|NA|TRBJ1-2
CAWSWAGAGGYTF
TGTGCCTGGAGTTGGGCCGGAGCAGGTGGCTACACCTTC
>TRBV18|NA|TRBD1|TRBJ2-2
CASSPKGQGFTGELFF
TGTGCCAGCTCACCAAAGGGACAGGGATTCACCGGGGAGCTGTTTTTT
>TRBV12-5|NA|NA|TRBJ2-2
CASGEGRGGINPGELFF
TGTGCTAGTGGTGAGGGGAGAGGAGGGATTAACCCCGGGGAGCTGTTTTTT
>TRBV28|few|NA|TRBJ1-2
CASRKRGESGYTF
TGTGCCAGCAGGAAGAGGGGGGAATCTGGCTACACCTTC
>TRBV28|NA|TRBD2|TRBJ2-2
CASSPVAGRNGELFF
TGTGCCAGCAGTCCCGTAGCGGGAAGGAACGGGGAGCTGTTTTTT
>TRBV15|NA|TRBD1|TRBJ2-5
CATSSIRQGAETQYF
TGTGCCACCAGTTCAATAAGACAGGGCGCCGAGACCCAGTACTTC
>TRBV30|few|NA|TRBJ2-1
CAWSVKGGYNEQFF
TGTGCCTGGAGTGTAAAAGGAGGGTACAATGAGCAGTTCTTC
>TRBV2|NA|NA|TRBJ2-7
CASSEPEDHYEQYF
TGTGCCAGCAGTGAACCGGAAGACCACTACGAGCAGTACTTC
>TRBV28|NA|TRBD2|TRBJ2-7
CASRNIAGGPGEQYF
TGTGCCAGCAGGAACATAGCGGGAGGGCCTGGGGAGCAGTACTTC